Listed here are 9 T cell receptor beta chains from one sample, sequenced in a study of blood T cell repertoires in COVID-19. TCRdb's table, derived via immunoSEQ multiplex PCR, lists solely in-frame clones and lacks some. The sample includes 95,000 to 150,000 clones, 90% of them seen just once. Input material: peripheral blood. These receptors were collected from a woman aged 55-69 years with COVID-19, enrolled during active disease.

The J gene is TRBJ1-6, the V gene TRBV27, with 8 bases identical to TRBD1. The CDR3 contains 17 residues. Germline values: CDR1 MNHEY, CDR2 SMNVEV (reference sequence). The V and J ends lost 4 bases and 0 bases, in that order; junction bases with no gene match: 5. DNA of the CDR3: TGTGCCAGCAGTTACCGGACAGGGAGCTCCTATAATTCACCCCTCCACTTT. This gives the protein CASSYRTGSSYNSPLHF.

CDR3 loop: CASSSTGFTEAFF. The CDR3 DNA reads as TGTGCCAGCAGCTCGACAGGGTTCACTGAAGCTTTCTTT. The chain is built from TRBV7-9 and TRBJ1-1; 7 nucleotides agree with TRBD1. The germline gives CDR1 SEHNR, CDR2 FQNEAQ (reference sequence). The CDR3 runs 13 residues. J gave up 4 bases and V 4 bases, and 3 bases lay outside the gene matches.

V is TRBV29-1 and J is TRBJ1-1; a weak D match, TRBD1 (6 bases). Between the trimmed V and J ends, which lost 0 bases and 1 base, there was a span of 15 bases. The CDR3 is 16 residues long. Per the germline V gene, CDR1 is SQVTM and CDR2 is ANQGSEA. The CDR3 spells CSVEEGNRAANTEAFF. The CDR3 DNA is TGCAGCGTTGAAGAAGGGAACAGGGCGGCGAACACTGAAGCTTTCTTT. The whole variable domain, filled in from reference TRBV29-1 and TRBJ1-1, reads SAVISQKPSRDICQRGTSLTIQCQVDSQVTMMFWYRQQPGQSLTLIATANQGSEATYESGFVIDKFPISRPNLTFSTLTVSNMSPEDSSIYLCSVEEGNRAANTEAFFGQGTRLTVV.

The CDR3 DNA is TGTGCCAGCAGCTCCAACAGGGGCTCGGACACTGAAGCTTTCTTT. Residues: CASSSNRGSDTEAFF. The J gene is TRBJ1-1, the V gene TRBV7-6; 7 bases are shared with TRBD1. Germline-derived CDR1 and CDR2 are SGHVS and FNYEAQ. CDR3 length: 15 residues. Unmatched junction bases numbered 8, after V lost 4 bases and J lost 3 bases. The full variable domain, rest sourced from reference TRBV7-6 and TRBJ1-1, is GAGVSQSPRYKVTKRGQDVALRCDPISGHVSLYWYRQALGQGPEFLTYFNYEAQQDKSGLPNDRFSAERPEGSISTLTIQRTEQRDSAMYRCASSSNRGSDTEAFFGQGTRLTVV.

J is TRBJ1-2 and V is TRBV7-3; D is possibly TRBD1 (6 bases). The CDR3 is 13 residues long. The V gene's germline CDR1 is SGHTA and CDR2 FQGTGA. Trimming took 5 bases from V and 2 from J, leaving 9 bases between them. The CDR3 DNA reads TGTGCCAGCAGCCAAACAGGGAACTATGGCTACACCTTC. Its protein is CASSQTGNYGYTF.

The chain has TRBV12-5 and TRBJ2-1; D unclear. V lost 6 bases and J 6 bases, leaving 9 bases between the germline ends. Germline V gene data show CDR1 as LGHNT and CDR2 as FRNRAP. The CDR3 consists of 12 residues. The CDR3 region has the DNA TGTGCTAGTGGGCATGAGCGCAATGAGCAGTTCTTC. Its translation is CASGHERNEQFF.

The gene calls are TRBV6-1 and TRBJ1-2, with TRBD1 matching over 11 bases. The CDR3 contains 15 residues. Trimming removed 2 bases from V and 2 bases from J; junction bases left unmatched: 1. The V gene's germline CDR1 is MNHNS and CDR2 SASEGT. The CDR3: CASSERTGGNYGYTF. The CDR3 nucleotides are TGTGCCAGCAGTGAAAGGACAGGGGGCAACTATGGCTACACCTTC.

The chain employs TRBV19 and TRBJ1-1; D remains ambiguous. V lost 1 base and J 10 bases, leaving 13 bases between the germline ends. Germline CDR1 reads LNHDA; CDR2 reads SQIVND (reference sequence). The CDR3 consists of 13 residues. The CDR3 sequence: CASSIAPRAAAFF. In nucleotides, the CDR3 is TGTGCCAGTAGTATAGCCCCCCGAGCGGCAGCTTTCTTT.

The rearrangement joins TRBV12-3 or TRBV12-4 to TRBJ1-2, with 7 bases lining up with TRBD1. The J segment lost 7 bases and the V segment lost 5 bases, leaving 4 bases of the junction unmatched. This CDR3 region has 12 residues. The chain's CDR3 is CASSPTGLGYTF. DNA of the CDR3: TGTGCCAGCAGTCCGACAGGGCTTGGCTACACCTTC.